The 9 T cell receptor beta chains below come from one sample, sequenced in a study of blood T cell repertoires in COVID-19. Method: immunoSEQ multiplex PCR; TCRdb's copy keeps in-frame clones and lacks some. This table holds about 200,000 clones, 84% found once. The sequenced sample was PBMCs or T cells enriched from blood (not recorded which). Receptor source: a woman aged 25 to 39 who had been exposed to COVID-19.

The genes are TRBV11-2 and TRBJ1-5; possible D gene TRBD1, 5 bases. The germline V gene encodes CDR1 SGHAT and CDR2 FQNNGV. Between the trimmed V and J ends, which lost 3 bases and 3 bases, there was a span of 15 bases. The CDR3 consists of 16 residues. CDR3 sequence: CASSLGGTGPNQPQHF. Here the CDR3 DNA reads TGTGCCAGCAGCTTGGGGGGGACTGGGCCCAATCAGCCCCAGCATTTT.

The chain employs TRBV27 and TRBJ2-1; 10 nucleotides align to TRBD2. Per the germline V gene, CDR1 is MNHEY and CDR2 is SMNVEV (reference sequence). J gave up 11 bases and V 5 bases, and 12 bases lay outside the gene matches. CDR3 length: 15 amino acids. Here the CDR3 DNA reads TGTGCCAGCAGTGGAGCGGGGGGGCCGGGGGCGAAGCAGTTCTTC. It specifies CASSGAGGPGAKQFF.

The chain uses TRBV4-2 and TRBJ1-6; 8 bases match TRBD1. Trimming cost V 5 bases and J 10 bases; bases outside gene matches: 7. Germline CDR1 and CDR2: LGHNA and YNFKEQ. CDR3 size: 14 residues. The CDR3 DNA follows: TGTGCCAGCAGCTTGCGGACAGGGCGGTCACCCCTCCACTTT. Its protein product is CASSLRTGRSPLHF.

The rearrangement joins TRBV7-2 to TRBJ1-1; no firm D call. The V and J ends lost 2 bases and 2 bases respectively, with 12 bases between them. This CDR3 has 15 residues. CDR1 is SGHTA, CDR2 FQGNSA, per germline. CDR3 sequence: CASSLRSGSNTEAFF. CDR3 DNA sequence: TGTGCCAGCAGCTTAAGATCAGGATCTAACACTGAAGCTTTCTTT.

The CDR3 spells CASSQDRGGGATDTQYF. The CDR3 DNA sequence: TGCGCCAGCAGCCAAGATCGGGGCGGGGGAGCCACAGATACGCAGTATTTT. The chain is built from TRBV4-3 and TRBJ2-3, with 7 bases aligning to TRBD2. V lost 0 bases to trimming and J lost 2 bases; unmatched junction nucleotides: 8. Germline V lookup: CDR1 LGHNA, CDR2 YSLEER. The CDR3 contains 17 residues.

The rearrangement links TRBV11-3 to TRBJ2-5, with TRBD1 as a possible D gene (6 bases). The length of the CDR3 is 14 residues. V gave up 5 bases and J gave up 5 bases, with 15 bases separating them. Germline CDR1 is SGHNT and CDR2 is YENEEA. CDR3 protein: CASSRQVGDETQYF. The DNA of the CDR3 is TGTGCCAGCAGCCGACAGGTGGGGGACGAGACCCAGTACTTC.

The CDR3: CSAGPRDSLYF. The CDR3 DNA sequence: TGCAGTGCTGGACCCCGGGACAGCTTGTACTTC. This sequence joins TRBV20-1 and TRBJ2-5, with TRBD1 identical over 7 bases. This CDR3 region has 11 residues. The J segment lost 13 bases and the V segment lost 5 bases, leaving 10 bases of the junction unmatched. Germline assignment: CDR1 DFQATT and CDR2 SNEGSKA (reference sequence).

The chain uses TRBV7-9 and TRBJ1-1, with D perhaps matching TRBD1 (5 bases). Germline values: CDR1 SEHNR, CDR2 FQNEAQ (reference sequence). There are 13 residues in the CDR3. V was cut by 8 bases and J by 2 bases, with 12 bases left in between. CDR3 nucleotides: TGTGCCAGCGAGAGGCAGGGAAACACTGAAGCTTTCTTT. It yields the protein CASERQGNTEAFF.

V gene TRBV30 combines with J gene TRBJ2-2; tentatively, D is TRBD1 (5 bases). Germline V gives CDR1 GTSNPN, CDR2 SVGIG (reference sequence). V was trimmed by 0 bases and J by 7 bases, leaving 18 bases between them. The CDR3 sequence is 16 residues long. The CDR3, as DNA: TGTGCCTGGAGTGTACTGCAGGGAAGGGTTCTCGGGGAGCTGTTTTTT. Translating it yields CAWSVLQGRVLGELFF.